The clone carrying this TCR beta chain was detected many times. Antigen specificity is unknown. This record comes from a study of T cell repertoires in cytomegalovirus infection. Looking at the study overall: Evidence of both CMV infection and a matching HLA type came from public TCR beta signatures.

In germline, CDR1 is MDHEN, CDR2 SYDVKM. V lost 6 bases and J 4 bases, leaving 13 bases between the germline ends. The CDR3 is 14 amino acids. General study findings and limits: Using cumulative public TCR beta family frequency, the authors identified those who carried CMV together with the relevant HLA. CMV-specific HLA-C-restricted TCR beta clonotypes dominated the ex vivo response.

TCRdb re-called the reads through MiXCR, storing one row per CDR3 protein. The sample lists 150,000 to 200,000 distinct CDR3 sequences, roughly 9.8% occurring once. The rearrangement uses TRBV28 and TRBJ1-5; D is ambiguous. This receptor was identified in a human donor in good health (CMV status not recorded). Some clones in this sample may be carry-over from other donors' samples. The sample was PBMCs. CDR3 sequence (DNA): TGTGCCAGCAGCTTAGCTCTAGGGAATCAGCCCCAGCATTTT. It yields the protein CASSLALGNQPQHF.